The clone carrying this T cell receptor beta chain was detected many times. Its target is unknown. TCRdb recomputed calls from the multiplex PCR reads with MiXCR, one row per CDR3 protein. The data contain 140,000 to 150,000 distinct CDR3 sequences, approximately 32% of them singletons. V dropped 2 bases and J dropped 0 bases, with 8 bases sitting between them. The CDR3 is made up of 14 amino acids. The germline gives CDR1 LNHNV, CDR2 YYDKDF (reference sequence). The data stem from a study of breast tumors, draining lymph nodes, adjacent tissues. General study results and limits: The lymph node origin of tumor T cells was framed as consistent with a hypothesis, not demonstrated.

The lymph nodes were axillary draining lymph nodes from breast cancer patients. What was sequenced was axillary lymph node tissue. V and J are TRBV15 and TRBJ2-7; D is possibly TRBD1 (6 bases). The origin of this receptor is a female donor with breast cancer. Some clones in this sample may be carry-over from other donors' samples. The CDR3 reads CATSRTGFSYEQYF. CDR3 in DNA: TGTGCCACCAGCAGAACAGGGTTCTCCTACGAGCAGTACTTC.